What follows describes a single TCR beta chain. This entry is derived from a study of OX40 agonist ivuxolimab in advanced cancers. Generated by immunoSEQ multiplex PCR, the TCRdb table keeps only in-frame clones and is missing some. Of about 25,000 clones listed, 70% to 90% are singletons. Trimming removed 3 bases at V and 0 bases at J, with 8 bases between. The CDR3 loop spans 15 amino acids. Germline V gives CDR1 LNHNV, CDR2 YYDKDF (reference sequence). This chain connects TRBV15 to TRBJ1-4, with D perhaps TRBD1 (6 bases). The sequence was obtained from an adult with an advanced solid tumor such as melanoma, head and neck, liver or kidney cancer. The sequences come from CD4+ or CD8+ T cells sorted from blood, collected in a trial of the OX40 agonist ivuxolimab. CDR3 residues: CATSSEGATNEKLFF. The CDR3 nucleotides read TGTGCCACCAGCAGCGAGGGGGCAACTAATGAAAAACTGTTTTTT.